This T cell receptor (beta chain) was captured in a study of response to subunit inactivated influenza vaccine. Study-wide points: Authors suggested each seasonal influenza vaccination recruits few new T cells.

Via MiXCR, TCRdb re-called the RT-PCR reads, giving one row per CDR3 protein. The sample consists of more than 400,000 distinct CDR3 sequences, roughly 9.8% of them appearing once. This clonotype showed up just a few times. What it binds is not known. Per the germline V gene, CDR1 is MNHEY and CDR2 is SMNVEV (reference sequence). CDR3 length: 14 amino acids. With V trimmed by 0 bases and J by 11 bases, 4 bases remained unmatched. This receptor was taken from a man aged 50 to 60 who received an inactivated influenza vaccine. This chain uses TRBV27 with TRBJ2-6, with 7 bases aligning to TRBD2. The source material was PBMCs from blood, sampled more than 35 days after vaccination. The CDR3 region is CASSLSWGGDVLTF. As DNA, the CDR3 is TGTGCCAGCAGTTTATCGTGGGGGGGTGACGTCCTGACTTTC.